In its sample, the clone carrying this T cell receptor beta chain was seen once. Here immunoSEQ multiplex PCR was the method, and the copy in TCRdb shows in-frame clones only, minus some. The sample lists some 84,000 clones, over 75% seen once, with about 2.4% in the top ten. This CDR3 has 13 residues. Trimming took 3 bases from V and 10 from J, leaving 13 bases between them. Germline V CDR1 and CDR2: SNHLY, FYNNEI. The data derive from a study of PD-1 blockade in mismatch repair-deficient tumors. The TCR-sequenced patients were a few responders to pembrolizumab. This TCR was recovered from an adult with mismatch repair-deficient cancer. V gene TRBV2 combines with J gene TRBJ2-1; D is possibly TRBD1 (5 bases). Material: peripheral blood, obtained 12 weeks after starting pembrolizumab. As DNA, the CDR3 is TGTGCCAGCAGTGAGGGGCGTGAGGAGGAGCAGTTCTTC. It yields the protein CASSEGREEEQFF.